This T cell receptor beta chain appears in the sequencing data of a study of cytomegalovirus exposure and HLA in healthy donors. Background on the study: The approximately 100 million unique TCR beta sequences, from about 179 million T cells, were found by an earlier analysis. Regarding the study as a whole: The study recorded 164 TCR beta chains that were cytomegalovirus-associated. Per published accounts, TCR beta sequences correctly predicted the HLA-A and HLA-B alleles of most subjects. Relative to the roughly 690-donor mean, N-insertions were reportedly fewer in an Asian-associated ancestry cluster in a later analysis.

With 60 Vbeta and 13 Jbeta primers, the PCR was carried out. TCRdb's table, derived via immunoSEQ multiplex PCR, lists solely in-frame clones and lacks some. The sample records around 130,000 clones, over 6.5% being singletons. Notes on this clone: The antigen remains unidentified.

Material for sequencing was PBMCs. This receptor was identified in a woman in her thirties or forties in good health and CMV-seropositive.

CDR3 nucleotides: TGTGCCAGCACAACCTACGAGCAGTACTTC. It translates to CASTTYEQYF. This sequence joins TRBV2 and TRBJ2-7; no clear D. V gave up 7 bases and J gave up 2 bases, with 3 bases separating them. The length of the CDR3 is 10 residues. CDR1 is SNHLY and CDR2 is FYNNEI in the germline V gene.